This is a list of T cell receptor beta chains from one sample in a study of blood T cell repertoires in COVID-19. The protocol was immunoSEQ multiplex PCR, while the TCRdb copy is restricted to in-frame clones and leaves out a portion. The table has approximately 110,000 clones, 82% seen once. The sample consisted of peripheral blood. These receptors originate from a man between 65 and 85 years old with acute or convalescent COVID-19. Each CDR3 is given with its conserved first and last residue. Clone size is given for some rows only: seen once, a few or many times, or a class if the clone is expanded.

J: TRBJ2-2
V: TRBV9
size: -
CDR3: CASSTGQVNTGELFF

J: TRBJ2-2
V: TRBV11-3
size: -
CDR3: CASSLVSLAGGTGELFF

J: TRBJ2-2
V: TRBV28
size: -
CDR3: CASDRRGATGELFF

J: TRBJ1-5
V: TRBV27
size: once
CDR3: CASSFSGHTNQPQHF

J: TRBJ2-1
V: TRBV18
size: -
CDR3: CASSPSLAGARNEQFF

J: TRBJ2-7
V: TRBV7-9
size: -
CDR3: CASSLARTGGYEQYF

J: TRBJ2-1
V: TRBV5-4
size: once
CDR3: CASSLPGTNTNNEQFF

J: TRBJ2-2
V: TRBV3-1/TRBV3-2
size: once
CDR3: CASSQGAANTGELFF

J: TRBJ2-7
V: TRBV7-6
size: -
CDR3: CASSLNRGRSEQYF

J: TRBJ2-2
V: TRBV5-1
size: -
CDR3: CASSPDRETGELFF

J: TRBJ1-1
V: TRBV2
size: -
CDR3: CASRRTGARTEAFF

J: TRBJ1-1
V: TRBV30
size: -
CDR3: CAWSVRGQLTTEAFF

J: TRBJ1-5
V: TRBV19
size: -
CDR3: CASRRDNYQPQHF

J: TRBJ2-3
V: TRBV30
size: -
CDR3: CAWSRADTQYF

J: TRBJ1-1
V: TRBV29-1
size: -
CDR3: CSVVSGTRGLAFF

J: TRBJ1-6
V: TRBV6-1
size: -
CDR3: CASSEGLGGSPLHF

J: TRBJ2-3
V: TRBV5-1
size: -
CDR3: CASRPEEGWGDTQYF

J: TRBJ2-7
V: TRBV11-3
size: once
CDR3: CASSFIAGGNEQYF

J: TRBJ2-7
V: TRBV11-3
size: -
CDR3: CASGVAGLYEQYF

J: TRBJ1-3
V: TRBV5-4
size: once
CDR3: CASSPTGRDTIYF

J: TRBJ1-5
V: TRBV7-8
size: -
CDR3: CASSRGTEQNQPQHF

J: TRBJ2-1
V: TRBV7-3
size: few
CDR3: CASSLTGGVYNEQFF

J: TRBJ1-3
V: TRBV4-2
size: -
CDR3: CASSRTPQGFSGNTIYF

J: TRBJ2-2
V: TRBV27
size: -
CDR3: CASSHRTDRNTGELFF

J: TRBJ1-2
V: TRBV5-6
size: -
CDR3: CASSLTGFDYGYTF

J: TRBJ2-1
V: TRBV29-1
size: -
CDR3: CSVEDTGTNNEQFF

J: TRBJ1-1
V: TRBV5-5
size: -
CDR3: CASSPDGRSGDTEAFF

J: TRBJ2-7
V: TRBV19
size: once
CDR3: CASSTSPEGEQYF

J: TRBJ2-7
V: TRBV5-4
size: few
CDR3: CASSIQGPPSYEQYF

J: TRBJ2-7
V: TRBV29-1
size: -
CDR3: CSVEGQGVEQYF

J: TRBJ2-1
V: TRBV30
size: -
CDR3: CAWSVLSGSGGEQFF

J: TRBJ2-2
V: TRBV10-1
size: -
CDR3: CASSDLNTGELFF

J: TRBJ2-7
V: TRBV3-1/TRBV3-2
size: -
CDR3: CASSQGLAATYEQYF

J: TRBJ1-1
V: TRBV2
size: -
CDR3: CASSVVGSTEAFF

J: TRBJ2-3
V: TRBV19
size: few
CDR3: CASSIGFSVVTDTQYF

J: TRBJ2-7
V: TRBV30
size: once
CDR3: CAWSRGGQSYEQYF

J: TRBJ1-2
V: TRBV28
size: -
CDR3: CASSLGQNYGYTF

J: TRBJ2-3
V: TRBV19
size: -
CDR3: CASSKASGYTDTQYF

J: TRBJ2-5
V: TRBV24-1
size: -
CDR3: CATSDFRQSQETQYF

J: TRBJ2-5
V: TRBV3-1/TRBV3-2
size: -
CDR3: CASSHDPAGKAAQYF

J: TRBJ2-4
V: TRBV15
size: -
CDR3: CATSRELPTGTKNIQYF

J: TRBJ2-3
V: TRBV13
size: -
CDR3: CASSLGGRESDTQYF